The entry below describes one TCR beta chain. The study ran its PCR with 60 Vbeta and 13 Jbeta primers. Here immunoSEQ multiplex PCR was the method, and the copy in TCRdb shows in-frame clones only, minus some. The sample lists about 150,000 clones, around 73% occurring once. This sample was taken from a study of cytomegalovirus exposure and HLA in healthy donors. This CDR3 contains 16 residues. The germline gives CDR1 SGHNT, CDR2 YYREEE (reference sequence). The V gene lost 4 bases and the J gene lost 2 bases, with 17 bases spanning the gap. This receptor was identified in a male donor in good health and CMV-seronegative. The V gene is TRBV5-4, the J gene TRBJ2-3, with D possibly being TRBD2 (5 bases). Sequencing was performed on PBMCs. The CDR3 is CASSLRGTPPTDTQYF. The CDR3 nucleotides read TGTGCCAGCAGCCTCCGGGGTACCCCTCCCACAGATACGCAGTATTTT.